This is a list of T cell receptor beta chains from one sample in a study of cytomegalovirus exposure and HLA in healthy donors. TCRdb's table, derived via immunoSEQ multiplex PCR, lists solely in-frame clones and lacks some. The sample has 150,000 or so clones; 60% to 85% are singletons. The sequenced sample was PBMCs. The receptor source for this set is a woman in her thirties or forties in good health and CMV-seropositive. Each CDR3 is given with its conserved first and last residue. Each record gives: CDR3 length, D gene, clone size, J gene, V gene, CDR3 protein, CDR3 DNA. The D gene is left open where the match is weak. Clone size is given for some rows only: seen once, a few or many times, or a class if the clone is expanded.

13 | NA | NA | TRBJ1-2 | TRBV30 | CAWSTGGGNGYTF | TGTGCCTGGAGCACGGGGGGAGGAAATGGCTACACCTTC
13 | NA | NA | TRBJ1-1 | TRBV2 | CASLVQLRTEAFF | TGTGCCAGCCTAGTTCAACTCCGCACTGAAGCTTTCTTT
15 | NA | NA | TRBJ1-6 | TRBV6-5 | CASSYGGANNSPLHF | TGTGCCAGCAGTTACGGGGGGGCCAATAATTCACCCCTCCACTTT
15 | TRBD2 | NA | TRBJ2-5 | TRBV7-9 | CASSLVPSGTGEQYF | TGTGCCAGCAGCTTAGTACCTAGCGGGACGGGGGAGCAGTACTTC
16 | NA | NA | TRBJ1-3 | TRBV9 | CASSVDAEGVTHTIYF | TGTGCCAGCAGCGTAGACGCCGAGGGGGTTACGCACACCATATATTTT
14 | NA | NA | TRBJ1-6 | TRBV30 | CAWTTGRANSPLHF | TGTGCCTGGACCACGGGGAGGGCTAATTCACCCCTCCACTTT
17 | NA | once | TRBJ2-4 | TRBV28 | CATMMGGIGLGKNIQYF | TGTGCCACCATGATGGGGGGAATCGGGTTAGGCAAAAACATTCAGTACTTC
13 | TRBD1 | once | TRBJ1-4 | TRBV18 | CASSRQGGEKLFF | TGTGCCAGCTCACGACAGGGAGGCGAAAAACTGTTTTTT
14 | NA | NA | TRBJ1-1 | TRBV28 | CASSLGGPNTEAFF | TGTGCCAGCAGTTTAGGAGGACCAAACACTGAAGCTTTCTTT
15 | NA | NA | TRBJ1-5 | TRBV28 | CASSRSGGGSEPQHF | TGTGCCAGCAGTCGGTCCGGGGGAGGGTCCGAGCCCCAGCATTTT
14 | NA | NA | TRBJ1-6 | TRBV28 | CASSLAGYNSPLHF | TGTGCCAGCAGTTTAGCCGGCTATAATTCACCCCTCCACTTT
15 | TRBD1 | NA | TRBJ1-2 | TRBV9 | CASSPTGGAFYGYTF | TGTGCCAGCAGCCCCACAGGGGGCGCGTTCTATGGCTACACCTTC
14 | NA | NA | TRBJ1-5 | TRBV10-3 | CAISGEGANQPQHF | TGTGCCATCAGTGGAGAGGGAGCCAATCAGCCCCAGCATTTT
14 | TRBD1 | once | TRBJ1-1 | TRBV11-2 | CASGKDRVDTEAFF | TGTGCCAGCGGAAAGGACAGGGTGGACACTGAAGCTTTCTTT
16 | NA | NA | TRBJ2-1 | TRBV7-2 | CASSLRGSPLFNEQFF | TGTGCCAGCAGCTTAAGGGGGTCCCCTCTTTTCAATGAGCAGTTCTTC
16 | NA | NA | TRBJ2-2 | TRBV19 | CASSIGTVGFAGELFF | TGTGCCAGTAGTATAGGGACAGTCGGGTTTGCCGGGGAGCTGTTTTTT
16 | TRBD2 | NA | TRBJ2-3 | TRBV27 | CASSLSGTRTPDTQYF | TGTGCCAGCAGTTTATCGGGGACTAGGACCCCCGATACGCAGTATTTT
17 | TRBD1 | NA | TRBJ1-5 | TRBV4-1 | CASSQDTGTGYAQPQHF | TGCGCCAGCAGCCAAGATACCGGGACAGGGTACGCTCAGCCCCAGCATTTT